Listed below are T cell receptor beta chains from one sample, sequenced in a study of T cells after yellow fever vaccination. MiXCR, applied by TCRdb to the 5' RACE reads, yields one record per CDR3 protein. The table has some 320,000 distinct CDR3 sequences, 8.7% seen once; the top ten hold around 3.1%. The starting material was CD4+ T cells sorted from PBMCs, obtained 5 days after the yellow fever booster vaccination. The receptor source for this set is a man aged 18 to 29 who received the YFV17D yellow fever vaccine. CDR3s include the opening cysteine and the closing phenylalanine or tryptophan. Fields, in order: clone size, V gene, J gene, CDR3 protein. Only part of the rows carry a size: once, few, many, or a class if the clone is expanded.

NA	TRBV5-1	TRBJ2-5	CASGQGQETQYF
few	TRBV5-1	TRBJ2-5	CASSMEGQGETQYF
many	TRBV4-3	TRBJ2-3	CASSQDLAATDTQYF
few	TRBV6-2/TRBV6-3	TRBJ2-1	CASRETSLEQFF
NA	TRBV23-1	TRBJ2-2	CATSSYGELFF
few	TRBV10-3	TRBJ2-5	CAINRGGNQETQYF
many	TRBV4-3	TRBJ2-5	CASSPRPGLASYETQYF
many	TRBV4-2	TRBJ2-1	CASSRGGADRGEQFF
NA	TRBV5-4	TRBJ1-1	CASSPVGGVNTEAFF
few	TRBV19	TRBJ1-2	CASSTGRGRWGYTF
few	TRBV12-3/TRBV12-4	TRBJ1-5	CASSSGTGGFQPQHF
many	TRBV20-1	TRBJ2-3	CSASVASGGQLTSTDTQYF
few	TRBV7-2	TRBJ2-7	CASTRYVAKEQYF
few	TRBV7-9	TRBJ2-3	CASSLRGVDTQYF